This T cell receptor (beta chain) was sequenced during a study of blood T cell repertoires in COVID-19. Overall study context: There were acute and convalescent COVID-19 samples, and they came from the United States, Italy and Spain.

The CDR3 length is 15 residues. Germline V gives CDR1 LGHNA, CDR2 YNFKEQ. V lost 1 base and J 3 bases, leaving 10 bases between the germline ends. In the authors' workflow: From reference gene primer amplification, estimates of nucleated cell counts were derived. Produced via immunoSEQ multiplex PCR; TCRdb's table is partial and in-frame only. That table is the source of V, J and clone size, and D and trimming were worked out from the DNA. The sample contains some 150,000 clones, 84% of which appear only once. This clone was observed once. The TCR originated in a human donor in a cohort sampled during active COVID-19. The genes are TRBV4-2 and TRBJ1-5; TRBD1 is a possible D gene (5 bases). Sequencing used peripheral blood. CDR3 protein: CASSQGRVANQPQHF. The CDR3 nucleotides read TGTGCCAGCAGCCAAGGCAGGGTTGCCAATCAGCCCCAGCATTTT.